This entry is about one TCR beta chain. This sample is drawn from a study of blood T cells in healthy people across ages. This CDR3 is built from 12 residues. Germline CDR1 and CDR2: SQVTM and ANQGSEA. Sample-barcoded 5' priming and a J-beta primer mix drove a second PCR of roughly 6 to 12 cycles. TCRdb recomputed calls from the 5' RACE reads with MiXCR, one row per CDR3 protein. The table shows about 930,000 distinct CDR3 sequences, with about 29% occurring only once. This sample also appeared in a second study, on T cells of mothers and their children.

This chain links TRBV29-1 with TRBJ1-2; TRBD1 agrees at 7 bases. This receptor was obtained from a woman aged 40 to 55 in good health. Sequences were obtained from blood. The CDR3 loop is CTCDRVNDGYTF. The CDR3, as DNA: TGCACCTGTGACAGGGTCAACGATGGCTACACCTTC.